The 4 T cell receptor beta chains below were found in one sample sequenced in a study of cytomegalovirus exposure and HLA in healthy donors. The PCR made use of 60 Vbeta and 13 Jbeta primers. Clones were sequenced by immunoSEQ multiplex PCR, and TCRdb holds only the in-frame ones, with some missing. The profile shows around 180,000 clones, around four fifths of them singletons. Source material: PBMCs. The source of these receptors is a woman under 40 in good health and CMV-seropositive.

The CDR3 DNA reads TGTGCCAGCAGTTTCAACTTAGCGGGAGGGTTCTACGAGCAGTACTTC. Protein: CASSFNLAGGFYEQYF. J is TRBJ2-7 and V is TRBV28; 11 bases align to TRBD2. Germline CDR1 is MDHEN and CDR2 is SYDVKM. J gave up 3 bases and V 3 bases, and 7 bases lay outside the gene matches. The CDR3 has 16 amino acids. Complete variable domain (other parts from reference TRBV28 and TRBJ2-7): DVKVTQSSRYLVKRTGEKVFLECVQDMDHENMFWYRQDPGLGLRLIYFSYDVKMKEKGDIPEGYSVSREKKERFSLILESASTNQTSMYLCASSFNLAGGFYEQYFGPGTRLTVT.

There are a few counts of this clone. The chain is built from TRBV6-5 and TRBJ2-3, with a possible D match to TRBD2 (5 bases). Germline V gene data show CDR1 as MNHEY and CDR2 as SVGAGI. The CDR3 is 16 amino acids. V was cut by 0 bases and J by 4 bases, with 14 bases left in between. The DNA of the CDR3 is TGTGCCAGCAGTTACTCCGTCGGGATGGCGGCAGATACGCAGTATTTT. This translates into CASSYSVGMAADTQYF.

This clone occurred a few times. The rearrangement uses TRBV28 and TRBJ2-7, with a weak D call TRBD1 (5 bases). CDR3 length: 16 residues. V lost 5 bases and J 2 bases, leaving 19 bases between the germline ends. The germline V gene has CDR1 MDHEN and CDR2 SYDVKM. The CDR3 sequence: CASSEDNGLTTYEQYF. CDR3 in DNA: TGTGCCAGCAGTGAGGACAATGGCCTCACGACCTACGAGCAGTACTTC.

V and J are TRBV27 and TRBJ2-1; 9 nucleotides match TRBD1. The germline gives CDR1 MNHEY, CDR2 SMNVEV (reference sequence). V lost 6 bases and J lost 7; bases outside the gene matches: 10. CDR3 length: 15 residues. The CDR3 DNA follows: TGTGCCAGCAGCAGACCGGGACAGGGCCGGAATGAGCAGTTCTTC. Protein product: CASSRPGQGRNEQFF.